The 26 T cell receptor beta chains below come from one sample, sequenced in a study of cytomegalovirus exposure and HLA in healthy donors. In the PCR, 60 Vbeta and 13 Jbeta primers were used. TCRdb keeps only in-frame clones here, not all; method: immunoSEQ multiplex PCR. The repertoire has approximately 39,000 clones, almost 70% of them found once; the top ten carry over 6%. Sequenced material: PBMCs. These receptors were collected from a man aged 25 to 40 in good health and CMV-seronegative.

J is TRBJ2-7 and V is TRBV28; no clear D. Germline V gene data show CDR1 as MDHEN and CDR2 as SYDVKM. CDR3 size: 14 residues. The germline V and J ends were trimmed by 5 bases and 3 bases, with 14 bases remaining between them. CDR3 sequence reads: CASSPATLIYEQYF. CDR3 bases: TGTGCCAGCAGTCCCGCGACATTAATCTACGAGCAGTACTTC.

This clone was counted a few times. The V call is TRBV28, the J call TRBJ1-4, with 9 bases lining up with TRBD1. The CDR3 loop spans 15 amino acids. J was trimmed by 2 bases and V by 4 bases; bases with no gene match: 2. Germline lookup yields CDR1 MDHEN and CDR2 SYDVKM. The CDR3 protein is CASSSQGATNEKLFF. For the CDR3, the DNA is TGTGCCAGCAGTTCACAGGGGGCGACTAATGAAAAACTGTTTTTT.

The chain recombines TRBV7-6 with TRBJ2-1, with 9 bases identical to TRBD2. Trimming at V came to 0 bases and at J to 8 bases, leaving 8 bases not matched to a gene. Germline V CDR1 and CDR2: SGHVS, FNYEAQ. This CDR3 has 16 amino acids. In nucleotides, the CDR3 is TGTGCCAGCAGCTTAGCGCAGGGCGGGGGGGCTTATGAGCAGTTCTTC. Its protein is CASSLAQGGGAYEQFF.

The chain couples TRBV28 to TRBJ1-3; D unclear. The CDR3 spans 14 residues. The V gene lost 8 bases and the J gene lost 2 bases, with 13 bases spanning the gap. Germline CDR1 and CDR2: MDHEN and SYDVKM. The CDR3 here is CASGEGSPGNTIYF. CDR3 DNA: TGTGCCAGCGGGGAGGGAAGCCCTGGAAACACCATATATTTT.

J is TRBJ1-2 and V is TRBV7-9; the match to TRBD1 covers 8 bases. The CDR3 runs to 15 residues. Germline V gives CDR1 SEHNR, CDR2 FQNEAQ (reference sequence). The J segment lost 5 bases and the V segment lost 3 bases, leaving 8 bases of the junction unmatched. CDR3 amino acids: CASSFRTGQEYGYTF. The CDR3 bases are TGTGCCAGCAGCTTCCGGACGGGACAGGAATATGGCTACACCTTC.

The chain combines TRBV9 with TRBJ1-4, with D hard to call. The germline CDR1 and CDR2 sequences are SGDLS and YYNGEE. The CDR3 sequence is 15 residues long. The ends were cut back, 0 bases at V and 8 bases at J, with 14 bases in the middle. CDR3 amino acids: CASSVATGVREKLFF. CDR3 sequence (DNA): TGTGCCAGCAGCGTAGCTACCGGGGTCCGAGAAAAACTGTTTTTT.

This rearrangement joins TRBV2 to TRBJ1-3; no firm D call. CDR1 is SNHLY, CDR2 FYNNEI, per germline. The CDR3 consists of 14 residues. V was shortened by 8 bases and J by 3 bases, with 14 bases between the two germline ends. The DNA of the CDR3 is TGTGCCAGCGCCGAGGAGAGTTTTGGAAACACCATATATTTT. This sequence encodes CASAEESFGNTIYF.

The V gene is TRBV4-1, the J gene TRBJ1-4; D gene uncertain. In germline, CDR1 is MGHRA, CDR2 YSYEKL. CDR3 length equals 19 residues. V lost 2 bases and J 4 bases, leaving 23 bases between the germline ends. The DNA for the CDR3 is TGCGCCAGCAGCCAACAACTACCCCGTATGGTTCGCAATAATGAAAAACTGTTTTTT. It yields the protein CASSQQLPRMVRNNEKLFF.

This clone was recorded a few times. V gene TRBV5-1 combines with J gene TRBJ2-5; 8 bases are a match to TRBD2. Germline assignment: CDR1 SGHRS and CDR2 YFSETQ. The CDR3 length is 17 residues. With V trimmed by 2 bases and J by 5 bases, 14 bases remained unmatched. The CDR3 is CASSFGIGAGAQETQYF. As DNA, the CDR3 is TGCGCCAGCAGCTTCGGGATAGGAGCGGGAGCCCAGGAGACCCAGTACTTC.

The chain recombines TRBV4-1 with TRBJ1-1; TRBD1 is a possible D gene (6 bases). V was clipped by 0 bases and J by 4 bases, with 9 bases between them. The germline V gene has CDR1 MGHRA and CDR2 YSYEKL. This CDR3 spans 14 amino acids. The CDR3 loop is CASSQEGGGTEAFF. The CDR3 coding sequence is TGCGCCAGCAGCCAAGAGGGAGGGGGCACTGAAGCTTTCTTT.

This chain links TRBV15 with TRBJ1-5; D remains unclear. The CDR3 is 14 residues long. Germline-derived CDR1 and CDR2 are LNHNV and YYDKDF (reference sequence). Trimming stripped 1 base from V and 0 bases from J, with 4 bases between. The CDR3 sequence: CATSRAFSNQPQHF. In DNA form, the CDR3 reads TGTGCCACCAGCAGAGCATTTAGCAATCAGCCCCAGCATTTT.

This clone has a handful of counts. The chain is built from TRBV18 and TRBJ1-1; 8 bases fit TRBD1. The V and J ends lost 3 bases and 2 bases, in that order; junction bases with no gene match: 5. Germline-derived CDR1 and CDR2 are KGHSH and LQKENI. This CDR3 contains 15 residues. CDR3: CASSPGTGANTEAFF. The CDR3 DNA sequence: TGTGCCAGCTCACCCGGGACAGGAGCAAACACTGAAGCTTTCTTT.

V gene TRBV9 combines with J gene TRBJ1-2; D unclear. The CDR3 is 10 amino acids. V lost 7 bases, J lost 8 bases, and 9 bases lay in between. CDR1 is SGDLS, CDR2 YYNGEE, per germline. CDR3 sequence (DNA): TGTGCCAGCGGGCCCGAGGGCTACACCTTC. This sequence encodes CASGPEGYTF.

The rearrangement uses TRBV28 and TRBJ2-7; 7 nucleotides match TRBD2. Germline assignment: CDR1 MDHEN and CDR2 SYDVKM. Trimming removed 3 bases from V and 5 bases from J; junction bases left unmatched: 7. This CDR3 comprises 14 residues. The CDR3 sequence is CASSFRGGIHEQYF. The CDR3 bases are TGTGCCAGCAGTTTTCGGGGAGGGATCCACGAGCAGTACTTC.

The V call is TRBV4-1, the J call TRBJ1-3; D gene uncertain. Germline V CDR1 and CDR2: MGHRA, YSYEKL. This CDR3 has 15 amino acids. The V gene lost 1 base and the J gene lost 1 base, with 8 bases spanning the gap. CDR3 amino acids: CASSQGSYSGNTIYF. The DNA for the CDR3 is TGCGCCAGCAGCCAAGGGAGTTATTCTGGAAACACCATATATTTT.

The gene calls are TRBV10-3 and TRBJ1-5; the match to TRBD1 covers 8 bases. After removal of 6 bases from V and 11 bases from J, the junction contained 15 bases not matched to a gene. This CDR3 spans 15 amino acids. Looked up from germline, CDR1 is ENHRY and CDR2 is SYGVKD. The CDR3 loop is CAISEGQDLLTAQHF. Here the CDR3 DNA reads TGTGCCATCAGCGAGGGACAGGACCTCCTCACGGCCCAGCATTTT.

The chain combines TRBV4-1 with TRBJ2-2, with 8 bases fitting TRBD2. Germline V lookup: CDR1 MGHRA, CDR2 YSYEKL. V lost 3 bases and J lost 1; bases outside the gene matches: 7. The CDR3 consists of 17 residues. The CDR3 DNA sequence: TGCGCCAGCAGCCAGCCCTCGGGGGGGCAGAACACCGGGGAGCTGTTTTTT. This codes for CASSQPSGGQNTGELFF.

The V call is TRBV28, the J call TRBJ2-7; a weak D match, TRBD2 (5 bases). Germline V lookup: CDR1 MDHEN, CDR2 SYDVKM. The germline V and J ends were trimmed by 6 bases and 0 bases, with 15 bases remaining between them. The CDR3 is 15 residues long. The CDR3 region has the DNA TGTGCCAGCAGGGATCTGGAGCGGAGCTCCTACGAGCAGTACTTC. Its protein product is CASRDLERSSYEQYF. The variable domain in full, completed from reference TRBV28 and TRBJ2-7, reads DVKVTQSSRYLVKRTGEKVFLECVQDMDHENMFWYRQDPGLGLRLIYFSYDVKMKEKGDIPEGYSVSREKKERFSLILESASTNQTSMYLCASRDLERSSYEQYFGPGTRLTVT.

The chain couples TRBV29-1 to TRBJ2-1; weak D call: TRBD2 (5 bases). This CDR3 is built from 13 residues. V was cut by 4 bases and J by 5 bases, with 12 bases left in between. In germline, CDR1 is SQVTM, CDR2 ANQGSEA. The CDR3 reads CSVVKGGDNEQFF. The CDR3 DNA follows: TGCAGCGTTGTCAAAGGAGGAGACAATGAGCAGTTCTTC.

The chain employs TRBV11-3 and TRBJ2-1; perhaps TRBD1 as D (6 bases). The CDR3 consists of 16 residues. Trimming shortened V by 4 bases and J by 2 bases, and 15 bases separated the two germline ends. The germline CDR1 and CDR2 sequences are SGHNT and YENEEA. CDR3 sequence reads: CASSSAGAATYNEQFF. The CDR3 coding sequence is TGTGCCAGCAGCTCGGCAGGGGCCGCGACCTACAATGAGCAGTTCTTC. Supplemented by reference TRBV11-3 and TRBJ2-1, the full variable domain reads EAGVVQSPRYKIIEKKQPVAFWCNPISGHNTLYWYLQNLGQGPELLIRYENEEAVDDSQLPKDRFSAERLKGVDSTLKIQPAELGDSAVYLCASSSAGAATYNEQFFGPGTRLTVL.

This clone was seen just once. The rearrangement links TRBV5-1 to TRBJ2-1; TRBD2 aligns across 7 bases. This CDR3 is 16 amino acids long. V lost 0 bases, J lost 4 bases, and 7 bases stayed unmatched. Germline lookup yields CDR1 SGHRS and CDR2 YFSETQ. The CDR3 DNA follows: TGCGCCAGCAGCTTGGTTGCGGGAGTGGGTTACAATGAGCAGTTCTTC. Its translation is CASSLVAGVGYNEQFF.

The rearrangement joins TRBV7-2 to TRBJ2-3; 9 positions match TRBD2. Per germline, CDR1 SGHTA and CDR2 FQGNSA. V was clipped by 1 base and J by 7 bases; unmatched bases: 3. This CDR3 spans 14 amino acids. CDR3 sequence: CASSLELAGHTQYF. CDR3 nucleotides: TGTGCCAGCAGCTTAGAACTAGCGGGTCATACGCAGTATTTT.

This clone was seen once. V and J are TRBV7-9 and TRBJ1-2; perhaps TRBD1 as D (5 bases). V was cut by 5 bases and J by 4 bases, with 17 bases left in between. CDR3 length: 15 residues. Germline V lookup: CDR1 SEHNR, CDR2 FQNEAQ (reference sequence). The CDR3 DNA reads TGTGCCAGCAGCCACGACGTGGGGCGCAGCTATGGCTACACCTTC. This codes for CASSHDVGRSYGYTF.

This chain uses TRBV7-2 with TRBJ2-2; 7 bases map to TRBD1. Germline V gives CDR1 SGHTA, CDR2 FQGNSA. Germline trimming cut 5 bases from V and 0 bases from J; bases unmatched to any gene: 3. The CDR3 loop spans 15 amino acids. The CDR3 is CASSPGGSNTGELFF. The CDR3 region has the DNA TGTGCCAGCAGCCCAGGGGGTTCGAACACCGGGGAGCTGTTTTTT.

This clone was seen a few times. The V call is TRBV7-2, the J call TRBJ2-3; unclear D gene. CDR1 is SGHTA and CDR2 is FQGNSA in the germline V gene. V was cut by 3 bases and J by 0 bases, with 13 bases left in between. The CDR3 totals 16 residues. CDR3 protein: CASSFSFSTSTDTQYF. The CDR3, as DNA: TGTGCCAGCAGCTTCTCATTCTCTACTAGCACAGATACGCAGTATTTT.

The chain uses TRBV6-1 and TRBJ1-4; D is perhaps TRBD1 (5 bases). CDR1 is MNHNS and CDR2 is SASEGT in the germline V gene. V lost 7 bases, J lost 5 bases, and 11 bases lay in between. This CDR3 has 13 residues. The CDR3 bases are TGTGCCAGCAATGGACAAGCGAATGAAAAACTGTTTTTT. Its translation: CASNGQANEKLFF.